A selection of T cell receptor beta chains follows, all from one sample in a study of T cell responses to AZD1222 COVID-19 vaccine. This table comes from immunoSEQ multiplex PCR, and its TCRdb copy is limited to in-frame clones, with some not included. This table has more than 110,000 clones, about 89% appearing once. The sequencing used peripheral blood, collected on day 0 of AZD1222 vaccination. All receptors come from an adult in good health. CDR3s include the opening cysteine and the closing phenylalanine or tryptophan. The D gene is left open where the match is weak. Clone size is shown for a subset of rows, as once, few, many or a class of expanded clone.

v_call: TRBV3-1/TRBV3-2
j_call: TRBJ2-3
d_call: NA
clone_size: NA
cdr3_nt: TGTGCCAGCAGCCAAGATGTGGTGTCACCCGGGCATACAGATACGCAGTATTTT
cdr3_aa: CASSQDVVSPGHTDTQYF

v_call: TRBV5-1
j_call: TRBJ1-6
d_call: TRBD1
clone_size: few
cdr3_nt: TGCGCCAGCAGCGCCGGACAGGGTTATTCACCCCTCCACTTT
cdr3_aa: CASSAGQGYSPLHF

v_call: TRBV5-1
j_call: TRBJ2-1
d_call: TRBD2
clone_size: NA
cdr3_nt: TGCGCCAGCAGCATTTACGGGGGGGAGCAGTTCTTC
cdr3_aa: CASSIYGGEQFF

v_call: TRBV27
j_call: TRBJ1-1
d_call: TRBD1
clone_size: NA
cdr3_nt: TGTGCCAGCAGTTGGACAGGGGTGAACACTGAAGCTTTCTTT
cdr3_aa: CASSWTGVNTEAFF

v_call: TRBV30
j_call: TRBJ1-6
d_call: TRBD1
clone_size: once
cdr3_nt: TGTGCCTGGAGTGTAGGACAGGGTAATTCACCCCTCCACTTT
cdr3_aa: CAWSVGQGNSPLHF

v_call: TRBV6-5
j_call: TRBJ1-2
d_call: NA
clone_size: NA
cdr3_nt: TGTGCCAGCAGCTGGGCCGGGACAAACTATGGCTACACCTTC
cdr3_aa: CASSWAGTNYGYTF

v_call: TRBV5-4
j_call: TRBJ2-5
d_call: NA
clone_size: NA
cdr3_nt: TGTGCCAGCAGCTATATATACAGGGAGGGGCAAGAGACCCAGTACTTC
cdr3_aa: CASSYIYREGQETQYF

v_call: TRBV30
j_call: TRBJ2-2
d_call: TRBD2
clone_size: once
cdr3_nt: TGTGCCTGGGTGAGTGGAGGGCTAGCGGGGACCGGGGAGCTGTTTTTT
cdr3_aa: CAWVSGGLAGTGELFF

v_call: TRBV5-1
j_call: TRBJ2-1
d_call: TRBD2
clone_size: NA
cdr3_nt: TGCGCCAGCAGCTGGCCCGGGACTAGCGGCGGAGGAAGCTCCTACAATGAGCAGTTCTTC
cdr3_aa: CASSWPGTSGGGSSYNEQFF

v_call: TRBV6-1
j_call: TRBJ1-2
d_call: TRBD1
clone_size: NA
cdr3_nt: TGTGCCAGCAGTGAATCCCCCTGGGGACAGGGGGCGGTTGGCTACACCTTC
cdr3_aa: CASSESPWGQGAVGYTF

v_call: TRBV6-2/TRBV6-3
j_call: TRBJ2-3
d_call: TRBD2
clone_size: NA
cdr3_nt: TGTGCCAGCAGTTTCACTAGCGACTACACAGATACGCAGTATTTT
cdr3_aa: CASSFTSDYTDTQYF

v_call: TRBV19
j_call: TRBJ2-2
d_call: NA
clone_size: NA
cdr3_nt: TGTGCCAGTAGTACTACCGGGACACTTAACACCGGGGAGCTGTTTTTT
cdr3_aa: CASSTTGTLNTGELFF

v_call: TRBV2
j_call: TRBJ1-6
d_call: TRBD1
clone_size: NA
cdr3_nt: TGTGCCAGCACGAGACAGGGAGTCTATAATTCACCCCTCCACTTT
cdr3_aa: CASTRQGVYNSPLHF

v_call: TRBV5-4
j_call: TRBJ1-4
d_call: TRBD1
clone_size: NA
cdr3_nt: TGTGCCAGCAGCGCGGACAGGGGCGATGAAAAACTGTTTTTT
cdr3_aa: CASSADRGDEKLFF

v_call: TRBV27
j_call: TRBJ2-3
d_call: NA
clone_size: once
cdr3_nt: TGTGCCAGCAGTGTCATTCGGCGATCAGATACGCAGTATTTT
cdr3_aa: CASSVIRRSDTQYF

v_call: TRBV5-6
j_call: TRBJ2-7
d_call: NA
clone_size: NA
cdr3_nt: TGTGCCAGCAGCTTGGGCTGGGGCCGAAGCTCCTACGAGCAGTACTTC
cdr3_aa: CASSLGWGRSSYEQYF

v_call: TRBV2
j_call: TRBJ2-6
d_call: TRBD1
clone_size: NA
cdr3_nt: TGTGCCAGCAGTGCTGACAGGGGTGGGGCCAACGTCCTGACTTTC
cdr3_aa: CASSADRGGANVLTF

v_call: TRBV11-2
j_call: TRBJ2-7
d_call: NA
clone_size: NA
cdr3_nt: TGTGCCAGCACCCCATGGGGGTACGAGCAGTACTTC
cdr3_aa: CASTPWGYEQYF

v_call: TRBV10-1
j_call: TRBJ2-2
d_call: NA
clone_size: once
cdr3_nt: TGCGCCAGCAGTGAGTCCGGCAGAGGTACCGGGGAGCTGTTTTTT
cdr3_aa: CASSESGRGTGELFF

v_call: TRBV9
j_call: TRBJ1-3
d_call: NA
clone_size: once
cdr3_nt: TGTGCCAGCAGCGTAGGGAGGTTGGGTGGAGGAAACACCATATATTTT
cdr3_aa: CASSVGRLGGGNTIYF

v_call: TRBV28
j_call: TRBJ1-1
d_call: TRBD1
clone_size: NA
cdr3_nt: TGTGCCAGCAATTTGGCGGACAGGGTGAACACTGAAGCTTTCTTT
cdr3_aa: CASNLADRVNTEAFF

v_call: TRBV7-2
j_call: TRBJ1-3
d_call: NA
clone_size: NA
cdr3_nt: TGTGCCAGCAGCTTAGGCATTGCGGGAAACACCATATATTTT
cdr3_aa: CASSLGIAGNTIYF

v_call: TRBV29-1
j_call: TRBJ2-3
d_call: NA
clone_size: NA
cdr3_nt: TGCAGCGTTGAACCAACAGCTGCAGATACGCAGTATTTT
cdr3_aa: CSVEPTAADTQYF

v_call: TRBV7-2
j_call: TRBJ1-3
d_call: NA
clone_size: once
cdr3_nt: TGTGCCAGCAGCTTAGTTCCCGGGACTGGAAACACCATATATTTT
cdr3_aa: CASSLVPGTGNTIYF

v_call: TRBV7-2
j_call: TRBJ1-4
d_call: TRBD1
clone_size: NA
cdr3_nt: TGTGCCAGCAGCTCCGACAGGGTTAATGAAAAACTGTTTTTT
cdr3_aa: CASSSDRVNEKLFF

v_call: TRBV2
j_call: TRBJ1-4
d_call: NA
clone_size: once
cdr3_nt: TGTGCCAGCAGTGATAGGGCGTCTAATGAAAAACTGTTTTTT
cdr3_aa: CASSDRASNEKLFF

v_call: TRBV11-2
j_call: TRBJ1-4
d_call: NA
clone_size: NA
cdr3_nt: TGTGCCAGCAGCTTGCGTCCGAGGTCCCCCCGAAAAGAGGAAAAACTGTTTTTT
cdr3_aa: CASSLRPRSPRKEEKLFF

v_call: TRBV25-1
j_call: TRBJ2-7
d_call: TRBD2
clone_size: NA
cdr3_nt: TGTGCCAGCAGTGAACTCACGGGACTAGCGGACGAGCAGTACTTC
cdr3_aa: CASSELTGLADEQYF

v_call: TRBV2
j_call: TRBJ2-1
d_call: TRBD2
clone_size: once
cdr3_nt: TGTGCCAGCAGACTAGGACTAGCCATCTCCTACAATGAGCAGTTCTTC
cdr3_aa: CASRLGLAISYNEQFF

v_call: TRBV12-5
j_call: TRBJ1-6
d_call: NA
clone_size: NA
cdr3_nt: TGTGCTAGTGGCCTTCAAGGGGACTGGGGTTCACCCCTCCACTTT
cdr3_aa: CASGLQGDWGSPLHF

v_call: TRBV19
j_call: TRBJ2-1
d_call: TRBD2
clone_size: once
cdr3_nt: TGTGCCAGTAGTAAGGGACTAGCGGGGACGGACAATGAGCAGTTCTTC
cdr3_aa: CASSKGLAGTDNEQFF

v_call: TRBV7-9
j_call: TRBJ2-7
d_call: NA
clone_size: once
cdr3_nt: TGTGCCATAATAGACATGGAGGAAAGCTCCTACGAGCAGTACTTC
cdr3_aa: CAIIDMEESSYEQYF

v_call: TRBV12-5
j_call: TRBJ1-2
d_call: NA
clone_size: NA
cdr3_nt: TGTGCTAGTGGTTTGGTAGGCAGGTCGATAAACTATGGCTACACCTTC
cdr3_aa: CASGLVGRSINYGYTF

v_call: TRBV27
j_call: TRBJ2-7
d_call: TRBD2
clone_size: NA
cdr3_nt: TGTGCCAGCAGCTATACCTTAGCGGGAGGGCCGGGGGAGCAGTACTTC
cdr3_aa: CASSYTLAGGPGEQYF

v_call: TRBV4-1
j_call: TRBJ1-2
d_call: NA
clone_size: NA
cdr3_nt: TGCGCCAGCAGCCAAATCCCAACCCGGAGCAACTATGGCTACACCTTC
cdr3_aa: CASSQIPTRSNYGYTF

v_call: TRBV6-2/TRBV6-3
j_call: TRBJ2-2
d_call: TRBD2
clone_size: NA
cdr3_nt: TGTGCCAGCAGACCTCCCAGCGGGAGCGGCACCGGGGAGCTGTTTTTT
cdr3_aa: CASRPPSGSGTGELFF

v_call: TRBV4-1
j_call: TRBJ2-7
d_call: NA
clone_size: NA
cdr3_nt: TGCGCCAGCAGCCTCGAGATTAATTACGAGCAGTACTTC
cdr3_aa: CASSLEINYEQYF

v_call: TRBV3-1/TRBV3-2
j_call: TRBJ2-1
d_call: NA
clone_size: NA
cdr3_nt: TGTGCCAGCAGCCAAGTAGCGAGCTCCTACAATGAGCAGTTCTTC
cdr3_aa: CASSQVASSYNEQFF

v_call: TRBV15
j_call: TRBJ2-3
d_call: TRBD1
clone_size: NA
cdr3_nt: TGTGCCACCAGCACGACAGGGGTCCAACTGTATTTT
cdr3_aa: CATSTTGVQLYF

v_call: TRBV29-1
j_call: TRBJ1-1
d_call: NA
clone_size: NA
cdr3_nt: TGCAGCGTTGGAGACCGTTACACTGAAGCTTTCTTT
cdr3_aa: CSVGDRYTEAFF

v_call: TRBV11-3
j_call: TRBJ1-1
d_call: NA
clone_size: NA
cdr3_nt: TGTGCCAGCAGCTCGTCCCCGGGGAGCACTGAAGCTTTCTTT
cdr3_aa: CASSSSPGSTEAFF

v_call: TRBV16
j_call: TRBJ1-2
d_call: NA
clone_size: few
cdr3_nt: TGTGCCAGCAGCCAATCTCCAGGGGTCTTCTATGGCTACACCTTC
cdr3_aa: CASSQSPGVFYGYTF

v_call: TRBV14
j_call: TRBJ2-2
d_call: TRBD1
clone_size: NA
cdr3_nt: TGTGCCAGCAGCCACGGACAGGGTGGGACCGGGGAGCTGTTTTTT
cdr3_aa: CASSHGQGGTGELFF

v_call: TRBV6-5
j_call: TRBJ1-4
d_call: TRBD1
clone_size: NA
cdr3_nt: TGTGCCAGCAGGGCCGGGGCTTGGGACAGTGAAAAACTGTTTTTT
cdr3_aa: CASRAGAWDSEKLFF

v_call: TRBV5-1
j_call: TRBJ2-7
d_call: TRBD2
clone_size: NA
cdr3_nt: TGCGCCAGCAGCTTGTCTTTCCCGACTAGCGACGAGCAGTACTTC
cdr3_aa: CASSLSFPTSDEQYF